The rows below give T cell receptor beta chains drawn from one sample of a study of blood T cell repertoires in COVID-19. Sequenced by immunoSEQ multiplex PCR; TCRdb stores in-frame clones only, minus some. The sample carries a few hundred thousand clones, 70% to 90% recorded once. Input material: PBMCs or T cells enriched from blood (not recorded which). The source of these receptors is a woman between 50 and 59 years old in a cohort exposed to, infected with or recovered from COVID-19 (not recorded which). Each CDR3 is given with its conserved first and last residue. The D gene is left open where the match is weak. Clone size is shown for a subset of rows, as once, few, many or a class of expanded clone.

D gene,clone size,J gene,V gene,CDR3 DNA,CDR3 protein
TRBD1,NA,TRBJ2-5,TRBV3-1/TRBV3-2,TGTGCCAGCAGCCCGCTACTAAACAGGGGCGGGGAGACCCAGTACTTC,CASSPLLNRGGETQYF
TRBD2,NA,TRBJ2-5,TRBV30,TGTGCCTGGAGTCTGGGACTAGCGGGGGCAGAGACCCAGTACTTC,CAWSLGLAGAETQYF
NA,NA,TRBJ1-4,TRBV7-9,TGTGCCAGCAGCTTTTTCGGGAGTGAAAAACTGTTTTTT,CASSFFGSEKLFF
TRBD1,NA,TRBJ2-1,TRBV5-1,TGCGCCAGCAGCTTGGCCGTCCGGGGACAGCTATACAATGAGCAGTTCTTC,CASSLAVRGQLYNEQFF
NA,NA,TRBJ1-2,TRBV5-1,TGCGCCAGCAGCATCACGGGGACTTATCTGTCTACTGGCTACACCTTC,CASSITGTYLSTGYTF
NA,NA,TRBJ1-2,TRBV30,TGTGCCTGGAGTTTAAAGACAGGCAACTATGGCTACACCTTC,CAWSLKTGNYGYTF
NA,few,TRBJ2-4,TRBV3-1/TRBV3-2,TGTGCCAGCAGCCAAGGCAGGGTGGCCATTCAGTACTTC,CASSQGRVAIQYF
NA,NA,TRBJ2-7,TRBV6-2/TRBV6-3,TGTGCCAGCAGTTACCCCCCCGGCCGGTTCGGGTACGAGCAGTACTTC,CASSYPPGRFGYEQYF
TRBD2,NA,TRBJ2-3,TRBV7-2,TGTGCCAGCAGCTTCCGACTAGCGGGGGGTATAGATACGCAGTATTTT,CASSFRLAGGIDTQYF
NA,NA,TRBJ1-4,TRBV11-2,TGTGCCAGCAGCTTACGGGTCGCAGAACTGTTTTTT,CASSLRVAELFF
TRBD1,NA,TRBJ1-2,TRBV4-3,TGCGCCAGCAGCCAAGTTCGATGGCAGGGGGCTGGCTATGGCTACACCTTC,CASSQVRWQGAGYGYTF
TRBD1,NA,TRBJ1-2,TRBV4-1,TGCGCCAGCAGCCGGGGGACAGCTCCCGCGTTGATCTATGGCTACACCTTC,CASSRGTAPALIYGYTF
TRBD1,once,TRBJ2-7,TRBV29-1,TGCAGCGTTGAAGAAGGGGGCCTACGAGGGGAGCAGTACTTC,CSVEEGGLRGEQYF
TRBD1,NA,TRBJ2-5,TRBV5-8,TGTGCCAGCAGCTTGGCCTTATCAGGACAGGTTGTAAGGGAGACCCAGTACTTC,CASSLALSGQVVRETQYF
TRBD1,NA,TRBJ1-5,TRBV10-3,TGTGCCAGCAGGGGGCATTTCGATCAGCCCCAGCATTTT,CASRGHFDQPQHF
TRBD1,NA,TRBJ2-7,TRBV6-5,TGTGCCAGCAGTTACTCGTCGGGACAGGGATCCTACGAGCAGTACTTC,CASSYSSGQGSYEQYF
TRBD2,once,TRBJ2-1,TRBV27,TGTGCCAGCAGTTTAGATGAAAGCGGGGGATACAATGAGCAGTTCTTC,CASSLDESGGYNEQFF
TRBD2,NA,TRBJ2-2,TRBV19,TGTGCCACCCCCCCGACTAGCGGGGGAGGCTCCACCGGGGAGCTGTTTTTT,CATPPTSGGGSTGELFF
NA,NA,TRBJ2-3,TRBV10-3,TGTGCCGTCCAGGGGGGATATACGCAGTATTTT,CAVQGGYTQYF
NA,NA,TRBJ1-6,TRBV2,TGTGCCAGCAGCGTGGACAGCTCCTATAATTCACCCCTCCACTTT,CASSVDSSYNSPLHF
NA,few,TRBJ1-2,TRBV19,TGTGCCAGTAGTATACGGGGGGCGCCCCGAAACTATGGCTACACCTTC,CASSIRGAPRNYGYTF
NA,NA,TRBJ2-2,TRBV11-2,TGTGCCAGCAGCTTAGAGGGGGGAACCGGGGAGCTGTTTTTT,CASSLEGGTGELFF
NA,NA,TRBJ2-3,TRBV5-1,TGCGCCAGCAGGCCGGGGGGCCTCGCAGATACGCAGTATTTT,CASRPGGLADTQYF
NA,few,TRBJ2-1,TRBV5-1,TGCGCCAGCAGCTTGAGCGGGACAAACAATGAGCAGTTCTTC,CASSLSGTNNEQFF
TRBD1,NA,TRBJ1-2,TRBV28,TGTGCCAGCAGCTCAGGACAGGGGGCAGTTGGCTACACCTTC,CASSSGQGAVGYTF
TRBD1,NA,TRBJ1-1,TRBV4-1,TGCGCCAGCAGCCAAGATAGGACAGGGGGCCGTTCTGAAGCTTTCTTT,CASSQDRTGGRSEAFF
NA,NA,TRBJ2-2,TRBV7-9,TGTGCCAGCAGCTTATCCCCAGGGATAGTTGGGAAGGAGCTGTTTTTT,CASSLSPGIVGKELFF
NA,NA,TRBJ1-2,TRBV5-8,TGTGCCAGCAGCTTCAGTCGGGGTGGCGGCTACACCTTC,CASSFSRGGGYTF
TRBD1,few,TRBJ1-5,TRBV28,TGTGCCAGCAGTTTGCTACCCGGGACAGGGGGGGATCAGCCCCAGCATTTT,CASSLLPGTGGDQPQHF
NA,NA,TRBJ1-6,TRBV4-3,TGCGCCAGCAGCCAAGATCTGGTAGGATTATCGGGTTCACCCCTCCACTTT,CASSQDLVGLSGSPLHF
NA,NA,TRBJ2-5,TRBV4-3,TGCGCCAGCAGCCAAGATAACCTAGCTGGTAGGGAGACCCAGTACTTC,CASSQDNLAGRETQYF
NA,NA,TRBJ2-2,TRBV6-1,TGTGCCAGCAGTGATATGACTATTGCCCCCGGGGAGCTGTTTTTT,CASSDMTIAPGELFF
NA,NA,TRBJ1-2,TRBV12-3/TRBV12-4,TGTGCCAGCAGTTTGGGAGAGTATGGCTACACCTTC,CASSLGEYGYTF
NA,NA,TRBJ2-7,TRBV15,TGTGCCACCAGCAGTGCCCCAGGGGAGAGGGGTTACTACGAGCAGTACTTC,CATSSAPGERGYYEQYF
NA,NA,TRBJ1-5,TRBV2,TGTGCCAGCAGTGATGAGGGCAATCAGCCCCAGCATTTT,CASSDEGNQPQHF
TRBD1,NA,TRBJ1-5,TRBV19,TGTGCCAGTAGACAGGGGGCGAGATTATCTTCGGCCCAGCATTTT,CASRQGARLSSAQHF
TRBD1,NA,TRBJ1-6,TRBV19,TGTGCCAGTAGCCTACAGGGGGCCAACGAACTGACCATTCAAGCCCTCCACTTT,CASSLQGANELTIQALHF
NA,NA,TRBJ1-1,TRBV2,TGTGCCTCCGCGAGAGATAGGAACACTGAAGCTTTCTTT,CASARDRNTEAFF
NA,NA,TRBJ2-5,TRBV5-1,TGCGCCAGCAGCCTCGGGACATTAGAAGAGACCCAGTACTTC,CASSLGTLEETQYF
TRBD2,NA,TRBJ2-5,TRBV5-8,TGTGCCAGCAGCTACGGACTAGCGGGGGGAGAGACCCAGTACTTC,CASSYGLAGGETQYF
NA,once,TRBJ1-1,TRBV6-5,TGTGCCAGCAGTTACCAGTTCAACACTGAAGCTTTCTTT,CASSYQFNTEAFF
TRBD1,NA,TRBJ1-1,TRBV6-5,TGTGCCAGCAGTTACGGACAGGGGGCTGAAATTGAAGCTTTCTTT,CASSYGQGAEIEAFF
NA,NA,TRBJ1-1,TRBV12-3/TRBV12-4,TGTGCCAGCAGTTTCGGCATAGCCCGCGAAGCTTTCTTT,CASSFGIAREAFF
NA,NA,TRBJ1-1,TRBV28,TGTGCCAGCAGACCCGGCGAGGGGACTGTGTACACTGAAGCTTTCTTT,CASRPGEGTVYTEAFF
TRBD1,NA,TRBJ2-7,TRBV2,TGTGCCAGCAGTGAAGCTCTTGGGGGGAGCAGGGGGCCTACCTACGAGCAGTACTTC,CASSEALGGSRGPTYEQYF
TRBD2,NA,TRBJ2-1,TRBV27,TGTGCCAGCAGTTTGATAGCGGGGGGCCATTCCTACAATGAGCAGTTCTTC,CASSLIAGGHSYNEQFF
TRBD2,NA,TRBJ2-5,TRBV6-2/TRBV6-3,TGTGCCAGCAGTTACCCATCTGGAAGCGGGGGGGCCGGAGAGACCCAGTACTTC,CASSYPSGSGGAGETQYF
TRBD1,NA,TRBJ2-1,TRBV11-2,TGTGCCAGCAGCTTACAACGGGACAGGGGCTCCTACAATGAGCAGTTCTTC,CASSLQRDRGSYNEQFF
TRBD1,once,TRBJ1-2,TRBV5-1,TGCGCCAGTGGGACAGGGGGCTATGGCTACACCTTC,CASGTGGYGYTF
NA,NA,TRBJ1-5,TRBV4-3,TGCGCCAGCAGCCAAGCCCGTCATCAGCCCCAGCATTTT,CASSQARHQPQHF
TRBD1,once,TRBJ1-5,TRBV5-8,TGTGCCAGCAGTCAGGGGGCTCATCAGCCCCAGCATTTT,CASSQGAHQPQHF
NA,NA,TRBJ1-1,TRBV4-3,TGCGCCAGCAGCCCGTATATTCAAGGACAGAGAGCGAACACTGAAGCTTTCTTT,CASSPYIQGQRANTEAFF
TRBD2,NA,TRBJ2-7,TRBV7-6,TGTGCCAGCAGCTTAGCCTCCGGGGGGAGCTCCTACGAGCAGTACTTC,CASSLASGGSSYEQYF
TRBD1,NA,TRBJ1-1,TRBV30,TGTGCCTGGGGGACAGCCATGAACACTGAAGCTTTCTTT,CAWGTAMNTEAFF